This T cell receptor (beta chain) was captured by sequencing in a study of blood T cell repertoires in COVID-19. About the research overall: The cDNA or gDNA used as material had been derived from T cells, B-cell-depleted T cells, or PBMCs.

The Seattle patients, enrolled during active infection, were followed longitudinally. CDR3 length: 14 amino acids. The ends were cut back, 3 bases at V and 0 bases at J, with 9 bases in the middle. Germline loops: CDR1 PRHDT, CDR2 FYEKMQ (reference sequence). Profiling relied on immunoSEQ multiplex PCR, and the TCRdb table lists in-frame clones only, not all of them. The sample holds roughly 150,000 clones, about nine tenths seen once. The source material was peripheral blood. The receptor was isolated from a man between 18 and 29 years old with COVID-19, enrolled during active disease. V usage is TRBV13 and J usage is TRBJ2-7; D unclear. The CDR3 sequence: CASSFRQDSYEQYF. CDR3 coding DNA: TGTGCCAGCAGCTTTCGGCAGGACTCCTACGAGCAGTACTTC. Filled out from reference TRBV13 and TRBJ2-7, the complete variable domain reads AAGVIQSPRHLIKEKRETATLKCYPIPRHDTVYWYQQGPGQDPQFLISFYEKMQSDKGSIPDRFSAQQFSDYHSELNMSSLELGDSALYFCASSFRQDSYEQYFGPGTRLTVT.